This T cell receptor (beta chain) was profiled in a study of beta chain features in type 1 diabetes. Study-wide results and limits: All four CD4+ subsets of Type 1 diabetes patients contained TCRB CDR3s that were moderately but significantly shorter. Whatever favoring of shorter templates PCR might show would apply equally to patients and controls.

Expressed TCRB transcripts were sequenced because the isolated RNA had all been reverse transcribed beforehand. This table comes from immunoSEQ multiplex PCR, and its TCRdb copy is limited to in-frame clones, with some not included. The table shows about 660,000 clones, with about 14% occurring only once. This clone appeared a few times. Its cognate antigen is unknown. The CDR3 contains 15 residues. V lost 6 bases to trimming and J lost 0 bases, with 9 bases between them. In germline, CDR1 is MDHEN, CDR2 SYDVKM. Averaging roughly 110 mL, one heparinised blood draw was given by each donor. This receptor was obtained from a man in his late teens or twenties with type 1 diabetes. Sequenced sample: naive CD4+ T cells from blood. This rearrangement joins TRBV28 to TRBJ2-6, with D possibly TRBD1 on 5 matching bases. The CDR3 DNA is TGTGCCAGCAGCCCTACAGGCTCTGGGGCCAACGTCCTGACTTTC. This codes for CASSPTGSGANVLTF. Drawing the rest from reference TRBV28 and TRBJ2-6, the complete variable domain is DVKVTQSSRYLVKRTGEKVFLECVQDMDHENMFWYRQDPGLGLRLIYFSYDVKMKEKGDIPEGYSVSREKKERFSLILESASTNQTSMYLCASSPTGSGANVLTFGAGSRLTVL.